This T cell receptor beta chain was profiled in a study of CD8 T cells in Susac syndrome. Trimming removed 5 bases from V and 3 bases from J; junction bases left unmatched: 15. The germline CDR1 and CDR2 sequences are MDHEN and SYDVKM. The CDR3 totals 17 residues. In regard to this clonotype: Antigen: not known.

cDNA came from around 0.54 to 1 ug RNA primed by random hexamers. Coverage of TCR beta CDR3 amplification by immunoSEQ multiplex PCR extended to 54 Vbeta and 13 Jbeta. Each CDR3 protein gets one entry after TCRdb re-called the immunoSEQ multiplex PCR reads with MiXCR. The top ten hold 0.085% to 0.14% of the sample, which has tens of thousands of distinct CDR3 sequences, 95% to 96% seen once. Study-wide findings and caveats: An acknowledgment was made by the study that its TCR sequencing and HLA analysis involved relatively few individuals.

The receptor's source is a human donor with multiple sclerosis. The gene calls are TRBV28 and TRBJ2-7; 8 nucleotides line up with TRBD1. Material for sequencing was CD4+ T cells from PBMCs. This CDR3 reads CASSHNRWAGGSYEQYF. The CDR3 DNA reads as TGTGCCAGCAGTCACAACCGGTGGGCAGGGGGCAGCTACGAGCAGTACTTC. The variable domain in full, completed from reference TRBV28 and TRBJ2-7, reads DVKVTQSSRYLVKRTGEKVFLECVQDMDHENMFWYRQDPGLGLRLIYFSYDVKMKEKGDIPEGYSVSREKKERFSLILESASTNQTSMYLCASSHNRWAGGSYEQYFGPGTRLTVT.